Described below is a single T cell receptor beta chain sequence and its context. Antigen unknown. Likely a read error: the CDR3 ends without its conserved phenylalanine or tryptophan. The data were obtained in a study of tumor-infiltrating lymphocytes in primary liver carcinoma. Study details: Ages ranged from 30 to 69, with HCC or mixed HCC-cholangiocarcinoma. Study results and caveats: Reduced overlap was seen in tumor-adjacent and tumor-blood pairs versus tumor region pairs.

Between roughly 17 and 31 mg of unsorted bulk tissue served as the source from which RNA and DNA were co-extracted. In every tumor sample, viable tumor cells made up over 75%. Germline assignment: CDR1 SEHNR and CDR2 FQNEAQ (reference sequence). This CDR3 has 15 residues. TCR beta cDNA was made from roughly 450 ng total RNA with a constant-region primer. ARM-PCR was slightly modified, and three nested multiplex PCR rounds with it gave rise to the TCR beta libraries. The two initial PCR rounds, about 9 cycles each, used TRBV1-TRBV30 forward and C-beta reverse primers. TCRdb used MiXCR to reprocess the multiplex PCR reads, holding one entry per CDR3 protein. Of tens of thousands of distinct CDR3 sequences in the sample, around 80% were seen once.

The rearrangement uses TRBV7-9 and TRBJ2-3; 10 nucleotides match TRBD1. Sequencing was performed on liver tumor tissue from sampling region 5. Subset reported: tumor region T5, tumor centre. This TCR derives from a man aged 35 to 55 with primary liver carcinoma and hepatitis B virus infection. The CDR3 coding sequence is TGTGCCGGCAGCCTAAGACAGGGGGCCACAGATACGCAGTATCTT. As protein: CAGSLRQGATDTQYL.